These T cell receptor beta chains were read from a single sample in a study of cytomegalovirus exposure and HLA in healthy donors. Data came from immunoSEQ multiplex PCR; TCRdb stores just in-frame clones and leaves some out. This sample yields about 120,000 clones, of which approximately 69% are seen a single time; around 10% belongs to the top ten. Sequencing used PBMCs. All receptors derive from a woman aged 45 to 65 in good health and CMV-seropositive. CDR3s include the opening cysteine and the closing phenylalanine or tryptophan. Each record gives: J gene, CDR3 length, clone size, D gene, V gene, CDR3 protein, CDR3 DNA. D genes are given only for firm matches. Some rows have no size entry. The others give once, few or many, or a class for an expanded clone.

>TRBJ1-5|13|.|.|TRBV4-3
CASSQAGNQPQHF
TGCGCCAGCAGCCAAGCCGGCAATCAGCCCCAGCATTTT
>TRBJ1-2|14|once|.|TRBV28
CASSFGIGGVGYTF
TGTGCCAGCAGCTTCGGGATTGGAGGGGTCGGCTACACCTTC
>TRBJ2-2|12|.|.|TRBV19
CASNRVAGELFF
TGTGCCAGTAACAGGGTCGCCGGGGAGCTGTTTTTT
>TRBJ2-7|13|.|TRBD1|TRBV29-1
CSVEEDRGYEQYF
TGCAGCGTTGAAGAAGACAGGGGTTACGAGCAGTACTTC
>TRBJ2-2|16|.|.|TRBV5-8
CASSLMQGSNTGELFF
TGTGCCAGCAGCTTGATGCAGGGATCCAACACCGGGGAGCTGTTTTTT
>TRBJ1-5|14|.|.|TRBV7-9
CASSLGGTNQPQHF
TGTGCTAGCAGCTTGGGGGGGACCAATCAGCCCCAGCATTTT
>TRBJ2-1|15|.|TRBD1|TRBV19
CASRTGTEPYNEQFF
TGTGCCAGTAGGACTGGGACAGAACCGTACAATGAGCAGTTCTTC
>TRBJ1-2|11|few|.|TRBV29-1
CSVVGGRGYTF
TGCAGCGTTGTTGGGGGCCGCGGCTACACCTTC
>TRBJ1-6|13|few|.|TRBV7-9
CASSLAPGSPLHF
TGTGCCAGCAGCTTAGCCCCGGGATCACCCCTCCACTTT
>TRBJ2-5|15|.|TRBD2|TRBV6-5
CASSYGRGAQETQYF
TGTGCCAGCAGTTACGGGCGGGGGGCCCAAGAGACCCAGTACTTC
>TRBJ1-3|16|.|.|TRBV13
CASGAGRRPSGNTIYF
TGTGCCAGCGGGGCCGGGCGCCGTCCCTCTGGAAACACCATATATTTT
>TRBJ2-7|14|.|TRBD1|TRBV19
CASSIMGQGNEQYF
TGTGCCAGTAGTATAATGGGACAGGGGAACGAGCAGTACTTC
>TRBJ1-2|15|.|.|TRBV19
CASSEWTVPPGGYTF
TGTGCCAGTAGTGAATGGACAGTTCCGCCCGGTGGCTACACCTTC
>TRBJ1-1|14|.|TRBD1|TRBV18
CASSRGQGGVEAFF
TGTGCCAGCTCACGGGGACAGGGAGGGGTTGAAGCTTTCTTT
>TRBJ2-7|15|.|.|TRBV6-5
CASRQRAAGSYEQYF
TGTGCCAGCAGGCAGAGGGCGGCAGGTTCCTACGAGCAGTACTTC
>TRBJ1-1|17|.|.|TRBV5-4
CASSSYLLLDSPTEAFF
TGTGCCAGCAGCTCTTATCTACTCTTAGACAGCCCCACTGAAGCTTTCTTT
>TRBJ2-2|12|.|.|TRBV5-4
CASSPNTGELFF
TGTGCCAGCAGCCCAAACACCGGGGAGCTGTTTTTT
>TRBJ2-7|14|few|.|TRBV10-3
CAISEGGGSYEQYF
TGTGCCATCAGTGAGGGGGGCGGGAGCTACGAGCAGTACTTC
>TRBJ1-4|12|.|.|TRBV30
CASGRDNEKLFF
TGTGCCTCTGGCAGGGATAATGAAAAACTGTTTTTT
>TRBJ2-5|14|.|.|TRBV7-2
CASSLGQGGATQYF
TGTGCCAGCAGCTTAGGGCAGGGGGGTGCGACCCAGTACTTC
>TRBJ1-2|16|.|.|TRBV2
CASRDGGLSANYGYTF
TGTGCCAGCAGGGACGGGGGATTATCTGCTAACTATGGCTACACCTTC
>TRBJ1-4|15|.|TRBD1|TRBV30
CAWSLSGGTNEKLFF
TGTGCCTGGAGCCTATCAGGGGGGACTAATGAAAAACTGTTTTTT
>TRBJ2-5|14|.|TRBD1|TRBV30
CAWDRVAVGETQYF
TGTGCCTGGGACAGGGTCGCGGTCGGGGAGACCCAGTACTTC
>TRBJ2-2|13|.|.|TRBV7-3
CASSFVEAGELFF
TGTGCCAGCAGCTTTGTGGAGGCCGGGGAGCTGTTTTTT
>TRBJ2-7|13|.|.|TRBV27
CASSIGATYEQYF
TGTGCCAGCAGCATAGGGGCAACCTACGAGCAGTACTTC
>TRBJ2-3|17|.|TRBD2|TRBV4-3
CASSQAIKAGGTDTQYF
TGCGCCAGCAGCCAAGCAATTAAAGCGGGAGGCACAGATACGCAGTATTTT
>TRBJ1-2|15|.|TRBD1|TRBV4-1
CASSQRDRVFLGYTF
TGCGCCAGCAGCCAAAGGGACAGAGTATTCTTGGGCTACACCTTC
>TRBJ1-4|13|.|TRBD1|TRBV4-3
CASSHGTVEKLFF
TGCGCCAGCAGCCACGGGACAGTAGAAAAACTGTTTTTT
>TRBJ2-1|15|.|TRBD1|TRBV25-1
CASSETGDRVDEQFF
TGTGCCAGCAGTGAGACAGGGGATCGTGTGGATGAGCAGTTCTTC
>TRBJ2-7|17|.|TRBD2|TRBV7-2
CASSLAPLAGVSGEQYF
TGTGCCAGCAGCTTAGCCCCCCTAGCGGGAGTGTCCGGGGAGCAGTACTTC
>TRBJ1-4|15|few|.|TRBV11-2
CASSLESGGIGKLFF
TGTGCCAGCAGCTTGGAGTCTGGGGGCATTGGAAAACTGTTTTTT
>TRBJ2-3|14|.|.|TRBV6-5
CASRTARSTDTQYF
TGTGCCAGCAGGACAGCTCGTAGCACAGATACGCAGTATTTT
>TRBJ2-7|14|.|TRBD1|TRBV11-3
CASSTRQGAHEQYF
TGTGCCAGCAGCACCCGACAGGGGGCCCACGAGCAGTACTTC
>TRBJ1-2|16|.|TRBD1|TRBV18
CASSPTAGTGIYGYTF
TGTGCCAGCTCACCAACGGCCGGGACAGGGATCTATGGCTACACCTTC
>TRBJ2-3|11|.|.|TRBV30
CAWGAFDTQYF
TGTGCCTGGGGGGCCTTTGATACGCAGTATTTT
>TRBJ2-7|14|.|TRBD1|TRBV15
CATSRRDSSYEQYF
TGTGCCACCAGCAGAAGGGACAGCTCCTACGAGCAGTACTTC
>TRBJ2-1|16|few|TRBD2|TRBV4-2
CASSQGGLAGHNEQFF
TGTGCCAGCAGCCAAGGGGGACTAGCGGGTCACAATGAGCAGTTCTTC
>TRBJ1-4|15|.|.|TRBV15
CATSNSSGLAKKLFF
TGTGCCACCAGCAACAGTTCAGGGTTGGCGAAAAAACTGTTTTTT
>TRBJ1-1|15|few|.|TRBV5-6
CASSRGQLTNTEAFF
TGTGCCAGCAGCAGAGGACAGCTTACGAACACTGAAGCTTTCTTT
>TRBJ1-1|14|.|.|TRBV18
CASSPPARNTEAFF
TGTGCCAGCTCACCACCGGCCAGAAACACTGAAGCTTTCTTT
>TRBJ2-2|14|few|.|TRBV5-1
CASSVTENTGELFF
TGCGCCAGCAGCGTAACAGAGAACACCGGGGAGCTGTTTTTT
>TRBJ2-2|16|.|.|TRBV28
CASRPKPGRDTGELFF
TGTGCCAGCAGACCCAAACCGGGAAGAGACACCGGGGAGCTGTTTTTT
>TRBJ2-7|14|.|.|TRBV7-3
CASSLLGGNDEQYF
TGTGCCAGCAGCTTATTAGGGGGAAATGACGAGCAGTACTTC
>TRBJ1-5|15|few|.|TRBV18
CASSPATTSNQPQHF
TGTGCCAGCTCACCTGCGACAACTAGCAATCAGCCCCAGCATTTT
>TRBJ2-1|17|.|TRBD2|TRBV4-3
CASSQILPGLGYNEQFF
TGCGCCAGCAGCCAGATCCTCCCGGGACTAGGATACAATGAGCAGTTCTTC
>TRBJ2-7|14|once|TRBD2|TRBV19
CASSIAGGPYEQYF
TGTGCCAGTAGTATAGCGGGAGGGCCCTACGAGCAGTACTTC
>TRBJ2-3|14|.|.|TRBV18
CASSLQGGTDTQYF
TGTGCCAGCTCACTACAGGGAGGCACAGATACGCAGTATTTT
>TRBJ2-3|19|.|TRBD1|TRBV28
CASSLFGVGQGRRADTQYF
TGTGCCAGCAGTTTATTCGGGGTTGGACAGGGTAGACGGGCAGATACGCAGTATTTT
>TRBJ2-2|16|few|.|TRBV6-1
CASSEPSGVTSGELFF
TGTGCCAGCAGTGAACCGTCGGGAGTAACAAGCGGGGAGCTGTTTTTT
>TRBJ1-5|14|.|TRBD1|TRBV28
CASSLTGGHQPQHF
TGTGCCAGCAGTTTAACAGGGGGCCATCAGCCCCAGCATTTT
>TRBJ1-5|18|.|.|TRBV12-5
CASGSDPRLSVSNQPQHF
TGTGCTAGTGGTTCAGACCCTCGTTTAAGCGTTAGCAATCAGCCCCAGCATTTT
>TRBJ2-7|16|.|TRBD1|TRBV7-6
CASSPFARTGPYEQYF
TGTGCCAGCAGCCCCTTCGCTAGGACAGGGCCCTACGAGCAGTACTTC
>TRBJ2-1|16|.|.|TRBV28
CASSSGQPSSYNEQFF
TGTGCCAGCAGTTCCGGACAGCCGAGCTCCTACAATGAGCAGTTCTTC
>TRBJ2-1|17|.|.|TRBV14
CASSQVVLKGTFDEQFF
TGTGCCAGCAGCCAAGTTGTCTTAAAGGGGACATTCGATGAGCAGTTCTTC
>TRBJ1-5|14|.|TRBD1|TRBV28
CARENRGVNQPQHF
TGTGCCAGGGAAAACAGGGGAGTCAATCAGCCCCAGCATTTT
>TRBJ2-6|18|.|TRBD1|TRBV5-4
CASSFETGGSFGANVLTF
TGTGCCAGCAGCTTCGAGACAGGGGGCTCGTTTGGGGCCAACGTCCTGACTTTC